This T cell receptor (beta chain) was retrieved from a study of graft-versus-host responses after intestinal transplantation. Looking at the study overall: Multivisceral, liver-intestinal, or isolated intestinal transplants were performed in recipients. Study-level points and caveats: Within the allografts of patients who had graft-donor T cell macrochimerism, graft-versus-host to host-versus-graft clonal ratios were high. GvH clones surfaced in recipient marrow, some emerging earlier in ileum or blood.

Germline values: CDR1 SEHNR, CDR2 FQNEAQ (reference sequence). With V trimmed by 4 bases and J by 0 bases, 8 bases remained unmatched. The CDR3 is 17 amino acids. Repertoires were generated with immunoSEQ multiplex PCR, while TCRdb's copy carries only in-frame clones and drops some. The repertoire consists of 75,000 to 100,000 clones, with 80% to 95% occurring once and the leading ten covering 0.17%. As concerns this clone: The target antigen is unknown.

This sequence was found in a human donor who received an intestinal transplant. This chain connects TRBV7-9 to TRBJ2-1; 8 bases fit TRBD2. Material: unstimulated CD4+ T cells sorted from spleen or lymph node cells, obtained before intestinal transplant. CDR3 amino acids: CASSSPLTSGSYNEQFF. The CDR3 DNA is TGTGCCAGCAGCTCCCCCCTTACTAGCGGCTCCTACAATGAGCAGTTCTTC. Using reference TRBV7-9 and TRBJ2-1 for the parts outside the CDR3, the full variable domain is DTGVSQNPRHKITKRGQNVTFRCDPISEHNRLYWYRQTLGQGPEFLTYFQNEAQLEKSRLLSDRFSAERPKGSFSTLEIQRTEQGDSAMYLCASSSPLTSGSYNEQFFGPGTRLTVL.